This T cell receptor (beta chain) stems from a study of OX40 agonist ivuxolimab in advanced cancers. In the study overall: The drug used for patients, ivuxolimab, was an agonistic anti-OX40 (CD134) antibody. Study results and caveats: Compared with CD4+, CD8+ T cells on average had more expanded clones.

On cycle 4 day 1 and cycle 7 day 1, as well as at baseline, blood was sampled. Clones were sequenced by immunoSEQ multiplex PCR, and TCRdb holds only the in-frame ones, with some missing. The sample records 20,000 to 25,000 clones, 75% to 90% being singletons. As for this clone: Its antigen remains unidentified. Sequence at one end of the junction differs from germline and may be a read error.

The length of the CDR3 is 13 residues. Germline CDR1 is MNHEY and CDR2 is SMNVEV (reference sequence). This specimen consisted of CD4+ or CD8+ T cells sorted from blood, obtained in a trial of the OX40 agonist ivuxolimab. The chain employs TRBV27 and TRBJ2-5; maybe TRBD1 (6 bases). This clonotype originated in an adult with an advanced solid tumor such as melanoma, head and neck, liver or kidney cancer. CDR3 DNA sequence: TGTGCCAGCAGTTTATCGAACGGACAGAATTTTAACTTC. Translated: CASSLSNGQNFNF.